This T cell receptor (beta chain) derives from a study of cytomegalovirus exposure and HLA in healthy donors. V was pared by 5 bases and J by 0 bases, with 6 bases between. Per the germline V gene, CDR1 is LGHNA and CDR2 is YSLEER. This CDR3 comprises 13 residues. Concerning this clone itself: Its specificity is unknown.

Study conclusions and caveats: In a later analysis, across HLA loci, associated TCR counts were highest for DRB1, lowest for HLA-C.

PCR amplification relied on 60 Vbeta primers (plus 13 Jbeta primers). Repertoires were generated with immunoSEQ multiplex PCR, while TCRdb's copy carries only in-frame clones and drops some. Among about 43,000 clones listed, 65% to 85% were seen once. The gene calls are TRBV4-3 and TRBJ2-3; D possibly corresponds to TRBD2 (5 bases). Sequenced sample: PBMCs. The clonotype was recovered from a man aged 45-65 years in good health and CMV-seronegative. In nucleotides, the CDR3 is TGCGCCAGCAGCGGGAGTAGCACAGATACGCAGTATTTT. This codes for CASSGSSTDTQYF.